This T cell receptor (beta chain) emerged from a study of beta chain features in type 1 diabetes. Expressed TCRB transcripts got sequenced, as all isolated RNA was reverse transcribed. Sequenced by immunoSEQ multiplex PCR; TCRdb stores in-frame clones only, minus some. In the table there are more than 20,000 clones, roughly three quarters of which are singletons. Material: Tregs from blood. The receptor comes from a middle-aged woman in good health.

CDR3 protein: CASSEARQVSYNSPLHF. DNA of the CDR3: TGTGCCAGCAGTGAAGCCCGGCAGGTCTCCTATAATTCACCCCTCCACTTT. The chain uses TRBV6-1 and TRBJ1-6; D unclear. CDR3 length: 17 amino acids. In germline, CDR1 is MNHNS, CDR2 SASEGT. The V end lost 0 bases, the J end lost 0 bases, and 9 bases lay between the germline ends.